This entry lists 28 T cell receptor beta chains sequenced from one sample in a study of T-cell reconstitution after alpha-beta-depleted transplantation in children. Preparation of the TCRbeta library used unique molecular identifiers. TCRdb processed the PCR reads anew with MiXCR; each CDR3 protein has one entry. The top ten hold 36% of the sample, which has a few hundred thousand distinct CDR3 sequences, 25% to 30% seen once. This specimen consisted of PBMCs, obtained before TCRalphabeta/CD19-depleted stem cell transplant. Every receptor here comes from a boy in the first two years of life with Wiskott-Aldrich syndrome, due to receive a stem cell transplant.

This chain connects TRBV10-3 to TRBJ2-1; D may be TRBD1 (6 bases). Germline V lookup: CDR1 ENHRY, CDR2 SYGVKD. The CDR3 has 12 residues. The V and J ends lost 4 bases and 10 bases respectively, with 11 bases between them. The CDR3 nucleotides read TGTGCCATCAGTGCAGGACAGAGCGAGCAGTTCTTC. This translates into CAISAGQSEQFF.

The genes are TRBV5-1 and TRBJ2-5; TRBD1 agrees at 7 bases. CDR3 size: 14 residues. V trimming: 2 bases; J trimming: 2 bases; junction bases outside the gene matches: 3. CDR1 is SGHRS, CDR2 YFSETQ, per germline. The CDR3 spells CASSFGTVQETQYF. As DNA, the CDR3 is TGCGCCAGCAGCTTCGGGACAGTACAAGAGACCCAGTACTTC.

V and J are TRBV5-1 and TRBJ2-1; D not certain. Looked up from germline, CDR1 is SGHRS and CDR2 is YFSETQ. Trimming took off 4 bases at V and 5 bases at J, with 16 bases between the two ends. The CDR3 runs 15 residues. The CDR3 loop reads CASSLRVAGNNEQFF. CDR3 DNA: TGCGCCAGCAGCCTTAGGGTAGCCGGTAACAATGAGCAGTTCTTC.

This clonotype has a handful of counts. This chain joins TRBV20-1 and TRBJ2-1; 9 nucleotides agree with TRBD2. V lost 1 base, J lost 3 bases, and 7 bases stayed unmatched. The CDR3 consists of 16 residues. Per the germline V gene, CDR1 is DFQATT and CDR2 is SNEGSKA (reference sequence). This chain's CDR3 is CSARVASGNNYNEQFF. DNA of the CDR3: TGCAGTGCTAGAGTGGCTAGCGGGAATAACTACAATGAGCAGTTCTTC.

This rearrangement joins TRBV7-9 to TRBJ1-1, with D uncertain. Deletions cut 5 bases from V and 1 base from J, with 5 bases between. Germline values: CDR1 SEHNR, CDR2 FQNEAQ (reference sequence). The CDR3 has 12 residues. The CDR3 DNA sequence: TGTGCCAGCAGCCCGAAGAACACTGAAGCTTTCTTT. Its protein product is CASSPKNTEAFF.

This chain joins TRBV5-1 and TRBJ1-4, with a possible D match to TRBD1 (5 bases). From germline, CDR1 is SGHRS and CDR2 YFSETQ. The CDR3 is made up of 13 amino acids. V lost 7 bases to trimming and J lost 7 bases, with 14 bases between them. The CDR3 nucleotides read TGCGCCAGCCGGGAACAGGAGCGTGAAAAACTGTTTTTT. Its protein is CASREQEREKLFF.

This clonotype occurred a few times. The chain couples TRBV10-1 to TRBJ2-3, with 14 bases identical to TRBD2. Germline V gives CDR1 WNHNN, CDR2 SYGVQD (reference sequence). V lost 8 bases and J lost 1; bases outside the gene matches: 11. The CDR3 loop spans 18 amino acids. The CDR3 DNA sequence: TGCGCCAGCGGACCGGGACTAGCGGGAGCTGAGGGCACAGATACGCAGTATTTT. Translated, it gives CASGPGLAGAEGTDTQYF.

V and J are TRBV6-2 or TRBV6-3 and TRBJ2-1; either TRBD1 or TRBD2 may supply D (8 bases each). Trimming cost V 5 bases and J 3 bases, with 32 bases left between them. Germline CDR1 is MNHEY and CDR2 is SVGEGT. The CDR3 loop spans 21 amino acids. CDR3 nucleotides: TGTGCCAGCAGTCATCGAAAACAGGGGGTGGTAGCGGGACCGCTCTACAATGAGCAGTTCTTC. Translated: CASSHRKQGVVAGPLYNEQFF.

This clonotype was counted between two and nine times. V is TRBV5-6 and J is TRBJ2-6; D is unresolved. The V gene lost 5 bases and the J gene lost 2 bases, with 5 bases spanning the gap. Germline V gene sequence: CDR1 SGHDT, CDR2 YYEEEE. The CDR3 has 13 amino acids. The CDR3 sequence: CASRYTGANVLTF. CDR3 nucleotides: TGTGCCAGCAGGTATACTGGGGCCAACGTCCTGACTTTC.

At least ten counts were recorded for this clonotype. The V gene is TRBV20-1, the J gene TRBJ2-1; 9 positions agree with TRBD2. The CDR3 covers 17 residues. J gave up 5 bases and V 0 bases, and 11 bases lay outside the gene matches. CDR1 DFQATT and CDR2 SNEGSKA come from the germline V gene (reference sequence). The CDR3 nucleotides are TGCAGTGCTAGAGATAGAAGCGGGAGGCCCCAGCACAATGAGCAGTTCTTC. The encoded protein is CSARDRSGRPQHNEQFF.

The chain couples TRBV5-1 to TRBJ2-3; TRBD2 agrees at 10 bases. The CDR3 spans 18 residues. J gave up 1 base and V 0 bases, and 8 bases lay outside the gene matches. CDR1 is SGHRS, CDR2 YFSETQ, per germline. The CDR3 loop is CASSLGLAGVAGTDTQYF. DNA of the CDR3: TGCGCCAGCAGCTTGGGGCTAGCGGGAGTAGCGGGCACAGATACGCAGTATTTT. Full variable domain (missing parts from reference TRBV5-1 and TRBJ2-3): KAGVTQTPRYLIKTRGQQVTLSCSPISGHRSVSWYQQTPGQGLQFLFEYFSETQRNKGNFPGRFSGRQFSNSRSEMNVSTLELGDSALYLCASSLGLAGVAGTDTQYFGPGTRLTVL.

This chain joins TRBV10-3 and TRBJ2-2; D is undetermined. CDR1 is ENHRY and CDR2 is SYGVKD in the germline V gene. The CDR3 has 15 residues. V shed 0 bases and J shed 4 bases, with 9 bases lying between them. CDR3 sequence: CAISESRLVTGELFF. The CDR3 nucleotides are TGTGCCATCAGTGAGTCGAGGCTGGTCACCGGGGAGCTGTTTTTT.

This clonotype was seen only a few times. This chain connects TRBV14 to TRBJ2-6; D perhaps matches TRBD1 (5 bases). The CDR3 has 17 amino acids. V gave up 1 base and J gave up 4 bases, with 14 bases separating them. Germline loops: CDR1 SGHDN, CDR2 FVKESK. The CDR3 coding sequence is TGTGCCAGCAGCCAAGTGAAGGGGCGTCACGGGGCCAACGTCCTGACTTTC. Its protein is CASSQVKGRHGANVLTF.

The CDR3 sequence is CASSLDAGAGSNEQFF. In DNA, the CDR3 is TGTGCCAGCAGCCTAGACGCGGGAGCGGGATCCAATGAGCAGTTCTTC. This chain uses TRBV7-7 with TRBJ2-1; TRBD2 aligns across 7 bases. J gave up 6 bases and V 5 bases, and 13 bases lay outside the gene matches. CDR1 and CDR2 (germline): SSHAT, FNYEAQ (reference sequence). The CDR3 consists of 16 residues.

Comments on this clonotype: Its ends do not fully match the called genes, so a read error is possible. The chain uses TRBV12-3 or TRBV12-4 and TRBJ2-5; no reliable D call. The CDR3 covers 11 residues. The DNA of the CDR3 is TGTGGCAGCAGTTTGGTAGAGACCCAGTACTTC. Protein: CGSSLVETQYF.

The chain couples TRBV20-1 to TRBJ1-1; TRBD1 aligns across 10 bases. The junction had 8 bases not matched to a gene; V was cut back by 3 bases and J by 4 bases. This CDR3 spans 15 amino acids. The V gene's germline CDR1 is DFQATT and CDR2 SNEGSKA (reference sequence). Here the CDR3 DNA reads TGCAGTGCTAGCGTTCAACGGGACAGGGGCACTGAAGCTTTCTTT. It codes for CSASVQRDRGTEAFF.

This clonotype was seen only a few times. The rearrangement uses TRBV4-1 and TRBJ1-2; D gene uncertain. The CDR3 spans 13 residues. V was cut by 1 base and J by 7 bases, with 10 bases left in between. Germline V gives CDR1 MGHRA, CDR2 YSYEKL. This CDR3 reads CASSQVTVGGYTF. The CDR3 DNA reads TGCGCCAGCAGCCAAGTAACAGTGGGTGGCTACACCTTC.

The chain employs TRBV10-3 and TRBJ1-2; 11 nucleotides line up with TRBD1. Germline CDR1 and CDR2: ENHRY and SYGVKD. V was clipped by 6 bases and J by 2 bases; unmatched bases: 5. The length of the CDR3 is 15 residues. The CDR3 DNA reads as TGTGCCATCAGCCCGGGACAGGGGGGAAACTATGGCTACACCTTC. This gives the protein CAISPGQGGNYGYTF.

The V gene is TRBV4-1, the J gene TRBJ1-5; 11 bases are a match to TRBD1. J gave up 4 bases and V 0 bases, and 2 bases lay outside the gene matches. The CDR3 length is 16 residues. Germline CDR1 is MGHRA and CDR2 is YSYEKL. The CDR3 here is CASSQDGTGGNQPQHF. The CDR3 DNA reads TGCGCCAGCAGCCAAGACGGGACAGGGGGAAATCAGCCCCAGCATTTT.

This clonotype was recorded a few times. CDR3 sequence reads: CASSQGTGNEQYF. CDR3 DNA sequence: TGTGCCAGCAGCCAAGGGACAGGGAACGAGCAGTACTTC. J is TRBJ2-7 and V is TRBV3-1; 8 nucleotides agree with TRBD1. Trimming cost V 1 base and J 5 bases; bases outside gene matches: 1. Germline values: CDR1 LGHDT, CDR2 YNNKEL (reference sequence). The CDR3 has 13 amino acids.

J is TRBJ2-4 and V is TRBV20-1; TRBD1 agrees at 10 bases. The CDR3 has 13 residues. CDR1 DFQATT and CDR2 SNEGSKA come from the germline V gene (reference sequence). V lost 5 bases and J lost 6; bases outside the gene matches: 4. This chain's CDR3 is CSAVDRGLNIQYF. The CDR3 coding sequence is TGCAGTGCTGTAGACAGGGGGCTAAACATTCAGTACTTC.

The chain is built from TRBV12-5 and TRBJ2-1, with 7 bases that match TRBD2. V was clipped by 6 bases and J by 1 base; unmatched bases: 9. There are 16 residues in the CDR3. Germline V gives CDR1 LGHNT, CDR2 FRNRAP. The chain's CDR3 is CASGAVAGRSYNEQFF. The CDR3 nucleotides read TGTGCTAGTGGGGCGGTAGCGGGTCGTTCCTACAATGAGCAGTTCTTC.

The V call is TRBV6-1, the J call TRBJ1-5; 9 nucleotides align to TRBD1. Per germline, CDR1 MNHNS and CDR2 SASEGT. With 4 bases clipped from V and 5 bases from J, the junction kept 12 bases outside the gene matches. The CDR3 totals 17 residues. The CDR3: CASSGSPGQGRHQPQHF. The CDR3 DNA reads as TGTGCCAGCAGTGGATCCCCCGGACAGGGGAGGCATCAGCCCCAGCATTTT.

This clonotype was seen a handful of times. The chain combines TRBV20-1 with TRBJ2-1; 10 bases match TRBD2. This CDR3 has 18 residues. The germline CDR1 and CDR2 sequences are DFQATT and SNEGSKA (reference sequence). With V trimmed by 0 bases and J by 0 bases, 8 bases remained unmatched. CDR3: CSARDPSGSRNSYNEQFF. In DNA form, the CDR3 reads TGCAGTGCTAGAGATCCTAGCGGGAGTAGGAACTCCTACAATGAGCAGTTCTTC.

This clonotype was counted only a few times. The chain is built from TRBV10-3 and TRBJ2-7; D may be TRBD2 (6 bases). CDR1 is ENHRY and CDR2 is SYGVKD in the germline V gene. V was pared by 4 bases and J by 0 bases, with 16 bases between. This CDR3 is 16 amino acids long. CDR3 DNA sequence: TGTGCCATCAGTGCCTTGGGGGGTGCGCTCTCCTACGAGCAGTACTTC. It codes for CAISALGGALSYEQYF.

The V gene is TRBV20-1, the J gene TRBJ2-5; the match to TRBD2 covers 10 bases. CDR3 length: 18 amino acids. The J segment lost 5 bases and the V segment lost 3 bases, leaving 18 bases of the junction unmatched. The germline CDR1 and CDR2 sequences are DFQATT and SNEGSKA (reference sequence). CDR3 loop: CSASTVLAGGSRGETQYF. The CDR3 DNA follows: TGCAGTGCTAGTACGGTTTTAGCGGGAGGCTCCCGGGGGGAGACCCAGTACTTC.

This clonotype was counted a few times. The V call is TRBV30, the J call TRBJ2-7, with D unresolved. The V and J ends lost 1 base and 3 bases respectively, with 4 bases between them. Per germline, CDR1 GTSNPN and CDR2 SVGIG (reference sequence). This CDR3 is built from 11 residues. The CDR3 nucleotides read TGTGCCTGGAGTGGACGCTACGAGCAGTACTTC. Its protein product is CAWSGRYEQYF.

The chain links TRBV10-3 to TRBJ2-2; D is unresolved. Trimming stripped 2 bases from V and 4 bases from J, with 11 bases between. The CDR3 loop spans 15 amino acids. CDR1 is ENHRY and CDR2 is SYGVKD in the germline V gene. The CDR3 sequence: CAISEGRSGTGELFF. CDR3 DNA: TGTGCCATCAGTGAGGGCAGGTCGGGCACCGGGGAGCTGTTTTTT.